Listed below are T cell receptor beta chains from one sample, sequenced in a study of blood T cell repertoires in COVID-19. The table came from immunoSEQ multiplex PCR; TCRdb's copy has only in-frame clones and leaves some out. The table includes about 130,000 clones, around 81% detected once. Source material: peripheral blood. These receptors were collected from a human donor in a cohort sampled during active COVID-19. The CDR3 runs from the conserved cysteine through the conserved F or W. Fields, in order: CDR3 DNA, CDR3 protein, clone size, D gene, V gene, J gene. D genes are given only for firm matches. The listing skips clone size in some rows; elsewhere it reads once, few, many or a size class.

cdr3_nt: TGTGCCAGTAGCCTCTCGGCGGCCGGCTACGAGCAGTACTTC
cdr3_aa: CASSLSAAGYEQYF
clone_size: few
d_call: -
v_call: TRBV19
j_call: TRBJ2-7

cdr3_nt: TGTGCCAGCAAACAACAGGGGTACACTGAAGTTTTCTTT
cdr3_aa: CASKQQGYTEVFF
clone_size: -
d_call: TRBD1
v_call: TRBV6-5
j_call: TRBJ1-1

cdr3_nt: TGTGCCAGCCCTAAAACCAGGGTAGAGACCCAGTACTTC
cdr3_aa: CASPKTRVETQYF
clone_size: -
d_call: -
v_call: TRBV9
j_call: TRBJ2-5

cdr3_nt: TGTGCCAGCAGAGGCTCAAACCAGGGGGGTGGAACTGAAGCTTTCTTT
cdr3_aa: CASRGSNQGGGTEAFF
clone_size: -
d_call: TRBD1
v_call: TRBV6-6
j_call: TRBJ1-1

cdr3_nt: TGTGCCAGCAGTCGGGGACAGGCAGGGTACGAGCAGTACTTC
cdr3_aa: CASSRGQAGYEQYF
clone_size: -
d_call: TRBD1
v_call: TRBV6-6
j_call: TRBJ2-7

cdr3_nt: TGTGCCAGCAGTGAACGGAGTTGGGACACTGAAGCTTTCTTT
cdr3_aa: CASSERSWDTEAFF
clone_size: -
d_call: -
v_call: TRBV6-1
j_call: TRBJ1-1

cdr3_nt: TGTGCCAGCAGCTTGTACGGTGGACAGTTTAATGAAAAACTGTTTTTT
cdr3_aa: CASSLYGGQFNEKLFF
clone_size: -
d_call: -
v_call: TRBV5-8
j_call: TRBJ1-4

cdr3_nt: TGCGCCAGCAGCCTTCGGACAGGGGCGGACAATGAGCAGTTCTTC
cdr3_aa: CASSLRTGADNEQFF
clone_size: -
d_call: TRBD1
v_call: TRBV5-1
j_call: TRBJ2-1

cdr3_nt: TGCGCCAGCAGCCAAGCGTGGACACCGAGCTCCTACGAGCAGTACTTC
cdr3_aa: CASSQAWTPSSYEQYF
clone_size: -
d_call: -
v_call: TRBV4-1
j_call: TRBJ2-7

cdr3_nt: TGTGCCAGTAGTGCAGGGTCCTATGAAAAACTGTTTTTT
cdr3_aa: CASSAGSYEKLFF
clone_size: -
d_call: -
v_call: TRBV19
j_call: TRBJ1-4

cdr3_nt: TGTGCCAGCAGTACCGGACTAGCGGGGGGGTCCTACGAGCAGTACTTC
cdr3_aa: CASSTGLAGGSYEQYF
clone_size: -
d_call: TRBD2
v_call: TRBV6-2/TRBV6-3
j_call: TRBJ2-7

cdr3_nt: TGCGCCAGCAGCTTGATTGGTGGGCCAAATAGCGGTGAAGCTTTCTTT
cdr3_aa: CASSLIGGPNSGEAFF
clone_size: -
d_call: -
v_call: TRBV5-1
j_call: TRBJ1-1

cdr3_nt: TGTGCCAGCAGCCTTAAGGGGGGGCGGGTCATTCAGTACTTC
cdr3_aa: CASSLKGGRVIQYF
clone_size: -
d_call: -
v_call: TRBV3-1/TRBV3-2
j_call: TRBJ2-4

cdr3_nt: TGTGCCAGCAGTTCGACAGAGTACGAGCAGTACTTC
cdr3_aa: CASSSTEYEQYF
clone_size: few
d_call: -
v_call: TRBV6-5
j_call: TRBJ2-7

cdr3_nt: TGTGCCTGGAGCGCGACAGGGGGCGAGGTTCAGCCCCAGCATTTT
cdr3_aa: CAWSATGGEVQPQHF
clone_size: -
d_call: TRBD1
v_call: TRBV30
j_call: TRBJ1-5

cdr3_nt: TGTGCCAGCAGTGATGTCCCGGCCCCGGGGAGGTATCAGCCCCAGCATTTT
cdr3_aa: CASSDVPAPGRYQPQHF
clone_size: -
d_call: -
v_call: TRBV6-4
j_call: TRBJ1-5

cdr3_nt: TGTGCCAGCAGTTACTCGAAGCGGGGGGACCTCTACGAGCAGTACTTC
cdr3_aa: CASSYSKRGDLYEQYF
clone_size: -
d_call: TRBD2
v_call: TRBV6-6
j_call: TRBJ2-7

cdr3_nt: TGCGCCAGCAGCTTACCAGCGGGGGACTCCTACGAGCAGTACTTC
cdr3_aa: CASSLPAGDSYEQYF
clone_size: -
d_call: TRBD2
v_call: TRBV5-1
j_call: TRBJ2-7

cdr3_nt: TGCGCCAGCAGCCAAGATGGGGGACAGATGAACACTGAAGCTTTCTTT
cdr3_aa: CASSQDGGQMNTEAFF
clone_size: -
d_call: TRBD1
v_call: TRBV4-1
j_call: TRBJ1-1

cdr3_nt: TGCGCCAGCAGCCCCCGGGGCGGGGGAGAGTACGAGCAGTACTTC
cdr3_aa: CASSPRGGGEYEQYF
clone_size: -
d_call: TRBD2
v_call: TRBV5-1
j_call: TRBJ2-7

cdr3_nt: TGCGCCAGCAGTGACGCGGGGGCTAGCGGGGGGCCGGGAGATACGCAGTATTTT
cdr3_aa: CASSDAGASGGPGDTQYF
clone_size: -
d_call: TRBD2
v_call: TRBV10-2
j_call: TRBJ2-3

cdr3_nt: TGTGCCAGCAGACTCGGTCAGGGGGTAGGAACTGAAGCTTTCTTT
cdr3_aa: CASRLGQGVGTEAFF
clone_size: -
d_call: TRBD1
v_call: TRBV3-1/TRBV3-2
j_call: TRBJ1-1

cdr3_nt: TGTGCCAGCAGTGTTCTAGCGGGGGTCGACGGGGAGCTGTTTTTT
cdr3_aa: CASSVLAGVDGELFF
clone_size: -
d_call: TRBD2
v_call: TRBV6-4
j_call: TRBJ2-2

cdr3_nt: TGTGCCAGCAGCAACGGGGGAAACACCATATATTTT
cdr3_aa: CASSNGGNTIYF
clone_size: -
d_call: -
v_call: TRBV7-9
j_call: TRBJ1-3

cdr3_nt: TGCGCCAGCAGCTACACTAGCGGGGGGACCAATGAGCAGTTCTTC
cdr3_aa: CASSYTSGGTNEQFF
clone_size: few
d_call: TRBD2
v_call: TRBV5-1
j_call: TRBJ2-1

cdr3_nt: TGTGCCAGTCGCCCAATGGCCGGACAGGCGGGAGGCTACACCTTC
cdr3_aa: CASRPMAGQAGGYTF
clone_size: -
d_call: TRBD1
v_call: TRBV6-4
j_call: TRBJ1-2

cdr3_nt: TGTGCCAGCTTTAGTGGTATCACCGGGGAGCTGTTTTTT
cdr3_aa: CASFSGITGELFF
clone_size: -
d_call: -
v_call: TRBV2
j_call: TRBJ2-2

cdr3_nt: TGTGCCAGCAGCTCCTACGGCAGGGGGTCTAATGAAAAACTGTTTTTT
cdr3_aa: CASSSYGRGSNEKLFF
clone_size: once
d_call: TRBD1
v_call: TRBV7-8
j_call: TRBJ1-4